Each of the 30 T cell receptor beta chains below was sequenced from the same sample in a study of blood T cell repertoires in COVID-19. The assay was immunoSEQ multiplex PCR, and TCRdb's table has in-frame clones only and misses some. The data hold fewer than 150,000 clones, with under 85% observed a single time. Sequenced input: peripheral blood. The receptors come from a human donor in a cohort sampled during active COVID-19.

This rearrangement joins TRBV10-3 to TRBJ2-1, with 8 bases that match TRBD2. The V gene's germline CDR1 is ENHRY and CDR2 SYGVKD. The ends lost 5 bases at V and 9 bases at J; junction bases unmatched: 9. The CDR3 has 14 amino acids. The CDR3 loop is CAISFGTRAAEQFF. For the CDR3, the DNA is TGTGCCATCAGTTTCGGGACTAGGGCCGCTGAGCAGTTCTTC.

This chain uses TRBV29-1 with TRBJ1-5, with D perhaps matching TRBD1 (6 bases). V lost 5 bases, J lost 4 bases, and 12 bases lay in between. The V gene's germline CDR1 is SQVTM and CDR2 ANQGSEA. This CDR3 is built from 13 residues. The CDR3 protein is CSVQRGSNQPQHF. The CDR3 nucleotides are TGCAGCGTTCAGAGGGGGAGTAATCAGCCCCAGCATTTT.

The rearrangement uses TRBV4-3 and TRBJ1-2, with D maybe TRBD1 (5 bases). The germline V gene has CDR1 LGHNA and CDR2 YSLEER. The CDR3 length is 15 residues. Trimming stripped 0 bases from V and 5 bases from J, with 13 bases between. CDR3 loop: CASSQDWGPLYGYTF. The CDR3 nucleotides are TGCGCCAGCAGCCAAGATTGGGGCCCGTTATATGGCTACACCTTC.

The chain carries TRBV2 and TRBJ1-1; 9 bases match TRBD1. Unmatched junction bases numbered 4, after V lost 5 bases and J lost 3 bases. The CDR3 sequence is 14 residues long. Germline assignment: CDR1 SNHLY and CDR2 FYNNEI. The CDR3 is CASSLDRGDTEAFF. CDR3 DNA: TGTGCCAGCAGTTTGGACAGGGGTGACACTGAAGCTTTCTTT.

This clone has a single count. The chain has TRBV28 and TRBJ2-3, with D possibly being TRBD2 (5 bases). This CDR3 contains 13 residues. Germline CDR1 is MDHEN and CDR2 is SYDVKM. Trimming cost V 5 bases and J 8 bases, with 14 bases left between them. CDR3 sequence: CASSPDTRGTQYF. The CDR3 DNA reads as TGTGCCAGCAGTCCGGATACCCGGGGTACGCAGTATTTT.

The rearrangement links TRBV7-9 to TRBJ2-3, with 9 bases matching TRBD2. The CDR3 length is 15 residues. The V gene end was trimmed by 6 bases and the J gene end by 4 bases; junction bases not matched to a gene: 8. The V gene's germline CDR1 is SEHNR and CDR2 FQNEAQ (reference sequence). Here the CDR3 DNA reads TGTGCCAGCAGTATAGCGGGGGTAGATGCAGATACGCAGTATTTT. This sequence encodes CASSIAGVDADTQYF.

The sample holds a few counts of this clone. The chain has TRBV30 and TRBJ1-1; TRBD1 aligns across 8 bases. CDR1 and CDR2 from the germline V gene are GTSNPN and SVGIG (reference sequence). After removal of 3 bases from V and 5 bases from J, the junction contained 17 bases not matched to a gene. This CDR3 contains 17 residues. CDR3 nucleotide sequence: TGTGCCTGGAGAAGAAGGGCAGGGGGCGCGGGGGGGACTGAAGCTTTCTTT. Amino acids: CAWRRRAGGAGGTEAFF.

V gene TRBV15 combines with J gene TRBJ2-1; 7 nucleotides agree with TRBD1. Germline values: CDR1 LNHNV, CDR2 YYDKDF (reference sequence). The CDR3 sequence is 15 residues long. Germline trimming cut 6 bases from V and 5 bases from J; bases unmatched to any gene: 10. This CDR3 reads CATSRDRVGHNEQFF. For the CDR3, the DNA is TGTGCCACCAGTCGAGACAGGGTAGGACACAATGAGCAGTTCTTC.

The chain combines TRBV6-1 with TRBJ2-7, with no clear D. Deletions cut 2 bases from V and 6 bases from J, with 5 bases between. Germline CDR1 reads MNHNS; CDR2 reads SASEGT. This CDR3 has 11 amino acids. In DNA form, the CDR3 reads TGTGCCAGCAGTGAACCATTCGAGCAGTACTTC. Its translation: CASSEPFEQYF.

V usage is TRBV4-2 and J usage is TRBJ2-3; 7 nucleotides line up with TRBD2. The CDR3 length is 18 residues. CDR1 is LGHNA and CDR2 is YNFKEQ in the germline V gene. V lost 0 bases, J lost 1 base, and 10 bases stayed unmatched. Here the CDR3 reads CASSQDTGRGDRTDTQYF. The CDR3, as DNA: TGTGCCAGCAGCCAAGATACGGGCCGGGGGGACCGCACAGATACGCAGTATTTT.

This clone came up once. The chain uses TRBV28 and TRBJ1-6; 8 nucleotides align to TRBD1. V gave up 5 bases and J gave up 7 bases; unmatched junction bases: 7. The CDR3 covers 15 residues. Germline CDR1 MDHEN, CDR2 SYDVKM. CDR3: CASSVGQGGNSPLHF. CDR3 bases: TGTGCCAGCAGTGTAGGACAGGGAGGGAATTCACCCCTCCACTTT.

This chain connects TRBV4-1 to TRBJ2-7; D gene unclear. The CDR3 covers 15 residues. Trimming removed 0 bases at V and 1 base at J, with 10 bases between. Germline assignment: CDR1 MGHRA and CDR2 YSYEKL. CDR3 DNA sequence: TGCGCCAGCAGCCAAGAACCTTTAGATTCCTACGAGCAGTACTTC. Its protein is CASSQEPLDSYEQYF.

The chain carries TRBV9 and TRBJ1-6; D call uncertain. Germline V gene sequence: CDR1 SGDLS, CDR2 YYNGEE. The V end was cut by 1 base, the J end by 8 bases, with 13 bases between. The CDR3 runs to 15 residues. CDR3 residues: CASSVLAGSDSPLHF. The CDR3 nucleotides are TGTGCCAGCAGCGTATTGGCAGGCTCGGATTCACCCCTCCACTTT.

The chain carries TRBV4-3 and TRBJ2-1; D is perhaps TRBD2 (5 bases). The CDR3 is made up of 15 amino acids. The germline V gene encodes CDR1 LGHNA and CDR2 YSLEER. Trimming stripped 0 bases from V and 4 bases from J, with 10 bases between. The CDR3 spells CASSQDLAGYNEQFF. DNA for the CDR3: TGCGCCAGCAGCCAAGATCTAGCCGGATACAATGAGCAGTTCTTC.

The chain couples TRBV14 to TRBJ1-2, with D possibly being TRBD1 (6 bases). Germline CDR1 reads SGHDN; CDR2 reads FVKESK. The CDR3 runs 13 residues. The germline V and J ends were trimmed by 5 bases and 2 bases, with 9 bases remaining between them. The DNA for the CDR3 is TGTGCCAGCAGCTACAGGGAGAACTATGGCTACACCTTC. Encoded protein: CASSYRENYGYTF.

This chain connects TRBV7-6 to TRBJ2-7; the match to TRBD1 covers 7 bases. CDR3 size: 12 residues. V dropped 3 bases and J dropped 6; count of bases not matched to a gene: 2. Germline CDR1 is SGHVS and CDR2 is FNYEAQ. CDR3 protein: CASSLTGPEQYF. The CDR3 DNA sequence: TGTGCCAGCAGCTTGACAGGGCCCGAGCAGTACTTC.

This chain uses TRBV4-1 with TRBJ2-7, with D perhaps matching TRBD2 (6 bases). The V and J ends lost 0 bases and 3 bases respectively, with 15 bases between them. CDR1 and CDR2 from the germline V gene are MGHRA and YSYEKL. The CDR3 contains 16 residues. CDR3 DNA sequence: TGCGCCAGCAGCCAAGAATCGGCGGGCGGGGTCTACGAGCAGTACTTC. It specifies CASSQESAGGVYEQYF.

V gene TRBV30 combines with J gene TRBJ2-3; a weak D match, TRBD1 (6 bases). V was trimmed by 0 bases and J by 0 bases, leaving 13 bases between them. The CDR3 runs to 16 residues. Germline loops: CDR1 GTSNPN, CDR2 SVGIG (reference sequence). The CDR3 DNA reads as TGTGCCTGGAGTGTTCAGGACAGAAAAAGCACAGATACGCAGTATTTT. This codes for CAWSVQDRKSTDTQYF.

This clone was observed once. The chain recombines TRBV6-5 with TRBJ1-6; 10 bases align to TRBD1. V gave up 8 bases and J gave up 7 bases; unmatched junction bases: 5. The germline V gene encodes CDR1 MNHEY and CDR2 SVGAGI. This CDR3 is built from 14 residues. The CDR3 DNA is TGTGCCAGCGCCGCGGGACAGGGGAATTCACCCCTCCACTTT. As protein: CASAAGQGNSPLHF.

The chain employs TRBV2 and TRBJ2-5; no clear D gene. This CDR3 comprises 14 residues. Germline CDR1 reads SNHLY; CDR2 reads FYNNEI. V shed 7 bases and J shed 2 bases, with 14 bases lying between them. In nucleotides, the CDR3 is TGTGCCAGCACCCAACTCCCCCGTCAAGAGACCCAGTACTTC. Translated: CASTQLPRQETQYF.

The chain employs TRBV7-2 and TRBJ2-3; 10 bases fit TRBD1. CDR3 size: 16 residues. Germline CDR1 SGHTA, CDR2 FQGNSA. V shed 6 bases and J 1 base; nucleotides not matched to a gene: 7. CDR3 bases: TGTGCCAGCAGATTTAAGGGGACAGGGGGCACAGATACGCAGTATTTT. This encodes CASRFKGTGGTDTQYF. Supplemented by reference TRBV7-2 and TRBJ2-3, the full variable domain reads GAGVSQSPSNKVTEKGKDVELRCDPISGHTALYWYRQSLGQGLEFLIYFQGNSAPDKSGLPSDRFSAERTGGSVSTLTIQRTQQEDSAVYLCASRFKGTGGTDTQYFGPGTRLTVL.

The J gene is TRBJ2-5, the V gene TRBV9, with 14 bases lining up with TRBD2. The CDR3 covers 16 residues. The ends lost 3 bases at V and 5 bases at J; junction bases unmatched: 6. Germline V gene data show CDR1 as SGDLS and CDR2 as YYNGEE. Written as DNA, the CDR3 is TGTGCCAGCAGCGCTGGACTAGCGGGGGGCTGGGAGACCCAGTACTTC. It specifies CASSAGLAGGWETQYF.

The gene calls are TRBV27 and TRBJ2-3; the D is unclear. V shed 6 bases and J shed 6 bases, with 10 bases lying between them. The CDR3 extends over 12 amino acids. CDR1 and CDR2 from the germline V gene are MNHEY and SMNVEV (reference sequence). As DNA, the CDR3 is TGTGCCAGCAGCCGAACGCGGGATACGCAGTATTTT. It specifies CASSRTRDTQYF.

The chain uses TRBV19 and TRBJ1-4, with D maybe TRBD1 (6 bases). The CDR3 consists of 15 residues. V gave up 3 bases and J gave up 5 bases, with 13 bases separating them. Germline values: CDR1 LNHDA, CDR2 SQIVND (reference sequence). DNA for the CDR3: TGTGCCAGTAGTATTGCCGGGACAAAAAATGAAAAACTGTTTTTT. Its protein product is CASSIAGTKNEKLFF.

This clone has just one count. This chain uses TRBV7-3 with TRBJ1-1; possible D gene TRBD1, 5 bases. The V and J ends lost 0 bases and 5 bases respectively, with 7 bases between them. CDR3 length: 13 residues. Per the germline V gene, CDR1 is SGHTA and CDR2 is FQGTGA. The CDR3 DNA sequence: TGTGCCAGCAGCTTAACGGAGGGGACTGAAGCTTTCTTT. Translation gives CASSLTEGTEAFF.

J is TRBJ1-2 and V is TRBV7-9; TRBD1 agrees at 7 bases. The ends lost 6 bases at V and 4 bases at J; junction bases unmatched: 5. This CDR3 region has 13 residues. Germline V gives CDR1 SEHNR, CDR2 FQNEAQ (reference sequence). CDR3 nucleotide sequence: TGTGCCAGCAGTTATCGGGACAGCTATGGCTACACCTTC. Translating gives CASSYRDSYGYTF.

The J gene is TRBJ1-3, the V gene TRBV15; D gene ambiguous. CDR1 is LNHNV and CDR2 is YYDKDF in the germline V gene (reference sequence). This CDR3 spans 15 amino acids. The V gene lost 1 base and the J gene lost 4 bases, with 11 bases spanning the gap. CDR3 nucleotides: TGTGCCACCAGCAGAGGCAGAATCTCCGGAAACACCATATATTTT. As protein: CATSRGRISGNTIYF. The entire variable domain, with the rest obtained from reference TRBV15 and TRBJ1-3, is as follows: DAMVIQNPRYQVTQFGKPVTLSCSQTLNHNVMYWYQQKSSQAPKLLFHYYDKDFNNEADTPDNFQSRRPNTSFCFLDIRSPGLGDTAMYLCATSRGRISGNTIYFGEGSWLTVV.

V usage is TRBV7-2 and J usage is TRBJ2-1, with 10 bases that match TRBD1. Germline trimming cut 3 bases from V and 6 bases from J; bases unmatched to any gene: 5. This CDR3 comprises 15 residues. Germline assignment: CDR1 SGHTA and CDR2 FQGNSA. The CDR3: CASSLTGGASNEQFF. CDR3 nucleotide sequence: TGTGCCAGCAGCTTGACAGGGGGCGCTTCCAATGAGCAGTTCTTC.

V and J are TRBV5-4 and TRBJ2-1; the match to TRBD1 covers 7 bases. From germline, CDR1 is SGHNT and CDR2 YYREEE (reference sequence). This CDR3 contains 15 residues. V lost 4 bases, J lost 0 bases, and 4 bases stayed unmatched. The CDR3 nucleotides are TGTGCCAGCAGCCAACAGGGGCCCTCCTACAATGAGCAGTTCTTC. It translates to CASSQQGPSYNEQFF.

The CDR3 DNA is TGCGCCACCCCGCCGGGACAGGCCTCGACCTGCAATCAGCCCCAGCATTTT. Protein product: CATPPGQASTCNQPQHF. The chain is built from TRBV10-1 and TRBJ1-5; 8 bases match TRBD1. With V trimmed by 10 bases and J by 2 bases, 16 bases remained unmatched. The CDR3 has 17 amino acids. Germline CDR1 reads WNHNN; CDR2 reads SYGVQD (reference sequence).